Below, 11 T cell receptor beta chains from the same sample are listed, as sequenced in a study of blood T cell repertoires in COVID-19. Data came from immunoSEQ multiplex PCR; TCRdb stores just in-frame clones and leaves some out. The sample consists of about 180,000 clones, about 83% of them appearing once. The sample taken for sequencing was PBMCs or T cells enriched from blood (not recorded which). The source is a woman aged 25-40 years who had recovered from COVID-19.

This clone was detected only once. V usage is TRBV2 and J usage is TRBJ2-7; the D gene is possibly TRBD1 (5 bases). CDR1 is SNHLY, CDR2 FYNNEI, per germline. This CDR3 is 14 amino acids long. The germline V and J ends were trimmed by 7 bases and 4 bases, with 17 bases remaining between them. This CDR3 is CASTPRDRAYEQYF. The CDR3 nucleotides read TGTGCCAGCACCCCTCGTGACAGAGCTTACGAGCAGTACTTC. The variable domain in full, completed from reference TRBV2 and TRBJ2-7, reads EPEVTQTPSHQVTQMGQEVILRCVPISNHLYFYWYRQILGQKVEFLVSFYNNEISEKSEIFDDQFSVERPDGSNFTLKIRSTKLEDSAMYFCASTPRDRAYEQYFGPGTRLTVT.

The V gene is TRBV2, the J gene TRBJ1-2, with 7 bases identical to TRBD1. Germline lookup yields CDR1 SNHLY and CDR2 FYNNEI. CDR3 length: 14 residues. After removal of 6 bases from V and 7 bases from J, the junction contained 11 bases not matched to a gene. CDR3 sequence reads: CASRQGVAGGGYTF. CDR3 DNA sequence: TGTGCCAGCAGGCAGGGGGTTGCAGGAGGTGGCTACACCTTC.

This chain joins TRBV5-6 and TRBJ2-7; the D is unclear. V dropped 0 bases and J dropped 4 bases, with 5 bases sitting between them. CDR1 is SGHDT, CDR2 YYEEEE, per germline. This CDR3 contains 12 residues. CDR3 sequence (DNA): TGTGCCAGCAGCTTGGGGCAGTACGAGCAGTACTTC. Protein: CASSLGQYEQYF.

This rearrangement joins TRBV4-2 to TRBJ2-7, with TRBD2 identical over 15 bases. After removal of 1 base from V and 3 bases from J, the junction contained 7 bases not matched to a gene. Germline V gene lookup returns CDR1 LGHNA and CDR2 YNFKEQ. This CDR3 spans 18 amino acids. In nucleotides, the CDR3 is TGTGCCAGCAGCCAAGGGAGGACTAGCGGGAGGGCCGTCTACGAGCAGTACTTC. Amino acids: CASSQGRTSGRAVYEQYF.

The chain recombines TRBV2 with TRBJ1-1, with D unclear. The CDR3 spans 12 residues. V lost 7 bases and J lost 1, with 7 bases in between. CDR1 SNHLY and CDR2 FYNNEI come from the germline V gene. The CDR3 loop is CASNRENTEAFF. In nucleotides, the CDR3 is TGTGCCAGCAATCGGGAGAACACTGAAGCTTTCTTT.

V is TRBV5-1 and J is TRBJ1-1; the match to TRBD1 covers 8 bases. The CDR3 runs 16 residues. The V gene's germline CDR1 is SGHRS and CDR2 YFSETQ. After removal of 0 bases from V and 1 base from J, the junction contained 5 bases not matched to a gene. CDR3 protein: CASSLGDRTTNTEAFF. The CDR3 nucleotides read TGCGCCAGCAGCTTGGGGGACAGGACAACGAACACTGAAGCTTTCTTT.

The chain combines TRBV5-1 with TRBJ2-1; a weak D match, TRBD1 (5 bases). Germline CDR1 reads SGHRS; CDR2 reads YFSETQ. V gave up 2 bases and J gave up 4 bases, with 7 bases separating them. This CDR3 has 13 residues. The CDR3 loop is CASSFDSYNEQFF. CDR3 nucleotides: TGCGCCAGCAGCTTCGACAGTTACAATGAGCAGTTCTTC.

The genes are TRBV20-1 and TRBJ2-7; TRBD2 might be the D (7 bases). CDR1 and CDR2 from the germline V gene are DFQATT and SNEGSKA (reference sequence). Trimming removed 3 bases at V and 9 bases at J, with 12 bases between. This CDR3 is built from 11 residues. The CDR3 spells CSASRGAGQYF. DNA of the CDR3: TGCAGTGCTAGTCGGGGGGCAGGGCAGTACTTC.

The V call is TRBV7-9, the J call TRBJ1-2, with TRBD1 identical over 7 bases. Trimming at V came to 0 bases and at J to 5 bases, leaving 9 bases not matched to a gene. Germline CDR1 SEHNR, CDR2 FQNEAQ (reference sequence). The CDR3 is made up of 16 amino acids. CDR3: CASSLAGRDRSYGYTF. Written as DNA, the CDR3 is TGTGCCAGCAGCTTAGCAGGAAGGGACAGATCTTATGGCTACACCTTC.

The chain combines TRBV5-4 with TRBJ1-6, with no clear D. V was clipped by 1 base and J by 0 bases, with 5 bases between them. CDR1 and CDR2 from the germline V gene are SGHNT and YYREEE (reference sequence). The CDR3 consists of 15 residues. The CDR3 DNA follows: TGTGCCAGCAGCTTGAGGAGCTCCTATAATTCACCCCTCCACTTT. Amino acids: CASSLRSSYNSPLHF.

This chain uses TRBV13 with TRBJ2-3; D is undetermined. With 3 bases removed from V and 2 bases from J, the gap between germline ends came to 6 bases. The CDR3 runs to 13 residues. CDR1 PRHDT and CDR2 FYEKMQ come from the germline V gene (reference sequence). The CDR3 DNA sequence: TGTGCCAGCAGCTTCAGTGACACAGATACGCAGTATTTT. Protein: CASSFSDTDTQYF.